The 10 T cell receptor beta chains below come from one sample, sequenced in a study of blood T cell repertoires in COVID-19. TCRdb's copy holds only in-frame clones and misses some; the assay was immunoSEQ multiplex PCR. Among more than 200,000 clones listed, roughly 80% were seen once. The specimen was peripheral blood. Receptors were obtained from a woman older than 75 with acute or convalescent COVID-19.

The chain uses TRBV14 and TRBJ2-1, with 11 bases aligning to TRBD2. This CDR3 contains 14 residues. The V segment lost 4 bases and the J segment 8 bases; nucleotides outside the gene matches: 4. Per the germline V gene, CDR1 is SGHDN and CDR2 is FVKESK. In DNA form, the CDR3 reads TGTGCCAGCAGCCCGGGACTAGCGGTCCATGAGCAGTTCTTC. It is translated as CASSPGLAVHEQFF.

The chain employs TRBV9 and TRBJ2-7, with D hard to call. Germline V gene lookup returns CDR1 SGDLS and CDR2 YYNGEE. V dropped 5 bases and J dropped 5 bases, with 11 bases sitting between them. The length of the CDR3 is 12 residues. CDR3 sequence: CASRGLGDEQYF. CDR3 sequence (DNA): TGTGCCAGCAGGGGCCTTGGCGACGAGCAGTACTTC.

The CDR3 DNA reads as TGTGCCAGCTCACCAGTAGCGGGAGGCACAGATACGCAGTATTTT. Encoded protein: CASSPVAGGTDTQYF. The chain joins TRBV18 to TRBJ2-3, with 9 bases matching TRBD2. Germline CDR1 and CDR2: KGHSH and LQKENI. Trimming cost V 2 bases and J 1 base; bases outside gene matches: 1. CDR3 size: 15 residues. Complete variable domain (other parts from reference TRBV18 and TRBJ2-3): NAGVMQNPRHLVRRRGQEARLRCSPMKGHSHVYWYRQLPEEGLKFMVYLQKENIIDESGMPKERFSAEFPKEGPSILRIQQVVRGDSAAYFCASSPVAGGTDTQYFGPGTRLTVL.

The V gene is TRBV7-3, the J gene TRBJ2-2; 11 nucleotides agree with TRBD2. The length of the CDR3 is 17 residues. The V gene's germline CDR1 is SGHTA and CDR2 FQGTGA. After removal of 4 bases from V and 2 bases from J, the junction contained 6 bases not matched to a gene. CDR3 sequence: CASSSLAGGFNTGELFF. CDR3 nucleotide sequence: TGTGCCAGCAGCTCCTTAGCGGGGGGGTTCAACACCGGGGAGCTGTTTTTT.

The chain recombines TRBV12-3 or TRBV12-4 with TRBJ1-2, with TRBD1 identical over 7 bases. The CDR3 runs 13 residues. Trimming at V came to 6 bases and at J to 5 bases, leaving 6 bases not matched to a gene. DNA for the CDR3: TGTGCCAGCAGCCGTAACAGGGGTTATGGCTACACCTTC. Translated: CASSRNRGYGYTF.

V and J are TRBV27 and TRBJ1-6, with TRBD1 matching 9 bases. Germline V gene sequence: CDR1 MNHEY, CDR2 SMNVEV (reference sequence). The CDR3 totals 16 residues. The J segment lost 7 bases and the V segment lost 2 bases, leaving 6 bases of the junction unmatched. CDR3 coding DNA: TGTGCCAGCAGTTTAATCTACGGGACAGGGAATTCACCCCTCCACTTT. It encodes CASSLIYGTGNSPLHF.

Comments on this clone: The sample holds other DNA sequences that translate to the same CDR3. The rearrangement links TRBV12-3 or TRBV12-4 to TRBJ1-2; tentative D call: TRBD1 (5 bases). The CDR3 length is 13 residues. Trimming took 2 bases from V and 4 from J, leaving 8 bases between them. The CDR3 loop reads CASSLRQGYGYTF. CDR3 sequence (DNA): TGTGCCAGCAGTTTACGTCAGGGCTATGGCTACACCTTC.

This sequence joins TRBV6-5 and TRBJ1-4, with D possibly matching TRBD1 (5 bases). Germline V CDR1 and CDR2: MNHEY, SVGAGI. Trimming removed 7 bases from V and 0 bases from J, with 9 bases in between. The CDR3 extends over 14 amino acids. In nucleotides, the CDR3 is TGTGCCAGCAAAGAGACAGCAACTAATGAAAAACTGTTTTTT. The encoded protein is CASKETATNEKLFF.

The chain uses TRBV4-1 and TRBJ2-3; D may be TRBD2 (6 bases). The CDR3 covers 15 residues. The V gene lost 1 base and the J gene lost 0 bases, with 8 bases spanning the gap. Germline-derived CDR1 and CDR2 are MGHRA and YSYEKL. CDR3 amino acids: CASSQGRGSTDTQYF. DNA of the CDR3: TGCGCCAGCAGCCAAGGGCGGGGTAGCACAGATACGCAGTATTTT.

This chain connects TRBV18 to TRBJ2-2; TRBD1 matches at 8 bases. Trimming at V came to 5 bases and at J to 1 base, leaving 3 bases not matched to a gene. CDR3 length: 15 amino acids. Germline V gene sequence: CDR1 KGHSH, CDR2 LQKENI. Here the CDR3 reads CASSAGTGNTGELFF. As DNA, the CDR3 is TGTGCCAGCTCAGCCGGGACAGGGAACACCGGGGAGCTGTTTTTT.